The 30 T cell receptor beta chains listed next were all sequenced from one sample in a study of Graves' ophthalmopathy and Graves' hyperthyroidism. The sequenced template was RNA, covering the TCR beta CDR3 region. The library came from an HTBI-primed first-round RT-PCR and a second-round multiplex PCR. Each CDR3 protein gets one entry after TCRdb re-called the multiplex PCR reads with MiXCR. The sample holds around 51,000 distinct CDR3 sequences, around 45% seen once. Input material: peripheral blood. The origin of the receptors is an adult man with Graves' ophthalmopathy.

The rearrangement links TRBV24-1 to TRBJ2-5; D may match TRBD1 or TRBD2 (6 bases each). Trimming took off 5 bases at V and 5 bases at J, with 8 bases between the two ends. The CDR3 is made up of 12 amino acids. Germline CDR1 reads KGHDR; CDR2 reads SFDVKD. CDR3 DNA: TGTGCCACCAGTGCGGGGGCTGAGACCCAGTACTTC. Translated, it gives CATSAGAETQYF.

The rearrangement links TRBV5-4 to TRBJ2-3; 12 bases are a match to TRBD2. There are 17 residues in the CDR3. Germline V gene data show CDR1 as SGHNT and CDR2 as YYREEE (reference sequence). The V segment lost 0 bases and the J segment 6 bases; nucleotides outside the gene matches: 8. In nucleotides, the CDR3 is TGTGCCAGCAGCTTGGGTGCTAGCGGGGGGGCAGAGGATACGCAGTATTTT. Translating gives CASSLGASGGAEDTQYF.

This chain uses TRBV29-1 with TRBJ2-3; 15 bases are shared with TRBD2. CDR1 is SQVTM and CDR2 is ANQGSEA in the germline V gene. The ends lost 6 bases at V and 5 bases at J; junction bases unmatched: 3. CDR3 size: 14 residues. CDR3 sequence reads: CSVGLAGGKDTQYF. CDR3 nucleotide sequence: TGCAGCGTCGGACTAGCGGGAGGGAAAGATACGCAGTATTTT.

Judged by abundance, this clonotype is medium-sized. The chain uses TRBV24-1 and TRBJ1-1; TRBD1 agrees at 8 bases. CDR1 KGHDR and CDR2 SFDVKD come from the germline V gene. There are 12 residues in the CDR3. The J segment lost 10 bases and the V segment lost 3 bases, leaving 3 bases of the junction unmatched. Here the CDR3 reads CATSDPTGGAFF. The CDR3 nucleotides read TGTGCCACCAGTGATCCAACAGGGGGAGCTTTCTTT.

The table lists this clonotype with a count of one. The genes are TRBV7-2 and TRBJ2-2, with D possibly TRBD2 on 7 matching bases. Germline values: CDR1 SGHTA, CDR2 FQGNSA. Trimming took 6 bases from V and 6 from J, leaving 20 bases between them. The CDR3 extends over 16 amino acids. The CDR3 protein is CASSLFGGRNPGELFF. CDR3 in DNA: TGTGCCAGCAGTCTCTTCGGGGGGCGAAATCCCGGGGAGCTGTTTTTT.

This clonotype was recorded many times. The rearrangement joins TRBV7-9 to TRBJ2-3, with D hard to call. CDR1 and CDR2 (germline): SEHNR, FQNEAQ (reference sequence). This CDR3 spans 15 amino acids. Trimming cost V 5 bases and J 0 bases, with 12 bases left between them. CDR3 amino acids: CASSADARSTDTQYF. In DNA form, the CDR3 reads TGTGCCAGCAGCGCGGACGCACGAAGCACAGATACGCAGTATTTT.

The chain has TRBV20-1 and TRBJ1-3, with a possible D match to TRBD1 (6 bases). V was trimmed by 0 bases and J by 4 bases, leaving 16 bases between them. CDR3 length equals 16 residues. Germline V gene data show CDR1 as DFQATT and CDR2 as SNEGSKA (reference sequence). CDR3 region: CSARDVQGRPGNTIYF. As DNA, the CDR3 is TGCAGTGCTAGAGATGTACAGGGACGGCCAGGAAACACCATATATTTT.

V and J are TRBV9 and TRBJ2-6, with no clear D. Trimming pared 0 bases from V and 0 bases from J, leaving 7 bases between. The CDR3 runs 16 residues. Per germline, CDR1 SGDLS and CDR2 YYNGEE. DNA for the CDR3: TGTGCCAGCAGCGTAGAGGTGTTCTCTGGGGCCAACGTCCTGACTTTC. This sequence encodes CASSVEVFSGANVLTF.

On this clonotype: It is likely a read error, because the conserved phenylalanine at the end of the CDR3 is missing. CDR3: CASSLTGYTEAFS. The CDR3 DNA is TGTGCCAGCAGTCTAACAGGGTACACTGAAGCTTTCTCT. The chain couples TRBV7-2 to TRBJ1-1; tentatively, D is TRBD1 (6 bases). Germline V CDR1 and CDR2: SGHTA, FQGNSA. V lost 6 bases to trimming and J lost 3 bases, with 11 bases between them. This CDR3 spans 13 amino acids.

This clonotype has at least ten counts. This chain uses TRBV12-3 or TRBV12-4 with TRBJ2-3; the D gene is possibly TRBD1 (7 bases). This CDR3 is 19 amino acids long. Trimming took 2 bases from V and 6 from J, leaving 27 bases between them. The CDR3 here is CASSLIGGGDRVLFDTQYF. The CDR3 DNA reads as TGTGCCAGCAGTTTAATCGGAGGGGGAGACAGGGTCCTCTTCGATACGCAGTATTTT.

This clonotype was observed at least ten times. The rearrangement joins TRBV19 to TRBJ1-1; D is perhaps TRBD1 (5 bases). V was trimmed by 3 bases and J by 4 bases, leaving 12 bases between them. The CDR3 length is 14 residues. Germline V gives CDR1 LNHDA, CDR2 SQIVND (reference sequence). The CDR3 DNA reads as TGTGCCAGTAGTATGCGGCAGGGAATCACTGAAGCTTTCTTT. The encoded protein is CASSMRQGITEAFF.

V usage is TRBV7-2 and J usage is TRBJ2-7; 7 bases align to TRBD2. The germline gives CDR1 SGHTA, CDR2 FQGNSA. The CDR3 is 16 amino acids. The V segment lost 6 bases and the J segment 3 bases; nucleotides outside the gene matches: 14. CDR3 amino acids: CASSEPGLTTYYEQYF. DNA of the CDR3: TGTGCCAGCAGTGAACCGGGACTAACCACCTACTACGAGCAGTACTTC.

This clonotype was detected a few times. The J gene is TRBJ1-2, the V gene TRBV19, with D unclear. The CDR3 length is 13 residues. Per germline, CDR1 LNHDA and CDR2 SQIVND (reference sequence). V dropped 5 bases and J dropped 4 bases, with 11 bases sitting between them. The chain's CDR3 is CASSLSDTYGYTF. CDR3 DNA: TGTGCCAGTAGTTTATCCGACACCTATGGCTACACCTTC.

This clonotype has a count of ten or more. The chain couples TRBV7-9 to TRBJ1-6, with a weak D call TRBD1 (6 bases). This CDR3 region has 16 residues. Germline lookup yields CDR1 SEHNR and CDR2 FQNEAQ (reference sequence). V lost 2 bases, J lost 5 bases, and 13 bases lay in between. The CDR3 loop reads CASSLPGQPNNSPLHF. CDR3 nucleotides: TGTGCCAGCAGCTTACCGGGACAACCCAATAATTCACCCCTCCACTTT.

On this clonotype itself: Because it lacks the conserved phenylalanine or tryptophan at the end, this CDR3 is likely a read error. This chain links TRBV7-2 with TRBJ2-5, with TRBD2 matching 8 bases. The CDR3 sequence is 16 residues long. Trimming took 3 bases from V and 5 from J; bases not matched to a gene: 11. Germline-derived CDR1 and CDR2 are SGHTA and FQGNSA. The CDR3 nucleotides are TGTGCCAGCAGCTTTAGCGGGATAAGAACAGGGGAGACCCAGTACCTC. Amino acids: CASSFSGIRTGETQYL.

The chain is built from TRBV9 and TRBJ1-6; 8 positions agree with TRBD1. The V gene end was trimmed by 0 bases and the J gene end by 9 bases; junction bases not matched to a gene: 5. Germline-derived CDR1 and CDR2 are SGDLS and YYNGEE. This CDR3 comprises 15 residues. CDR3 bases: TGTGCCAGCAGCGTAGGAGGACAGGGAGGTTCACCCCTCCACTTT. Its translation: CASSVGGQGGSPLHF.

The rearrangement links TRBV20-1 to TRBJ1-2; D gene unclear. The V and J ends lost 1 base and 1 base respectively, with 4 bases between them. The CDR3 is made up of 12 amino acids. CDR1 and CDR2 (germline): DFQATT, SNEGSKA (reference sequence). The CDR3 bases are TGCAGTGCTAGAGGACTTAACTATGGCTACACCTTC. The encoded protein is CSARGLNYGYTF.

The chain uses TRBV7-6 and TRBJ2-1; D unresolved. The V gene's germline CDR1 is SGHVS and CDR2 FNYEAQ. The CDR3 length is 16 residues. V lost 4 bases and J lost 1, with 14 bases in between. The chain's CDR3 is CASSSRTEQSYNEQFF. CDR3 in DNA: TGTGCCAGCAGCTCTAGAACGGAACAGTCCTACAATGAGCAGTTCTTC.

This clonotype has at least ten counts. In nucleotides, the CDR3 is TGTGCCAGCAGCGTAAGCGGGGGGGCCGACAATGAGCAGTTCTTC. Its protein product is CASSVSGGADNEQFF. The V call is TRBV9, the J call TRBJ2-1, with TRBD2 identical over 10 bases. Per the germline V gene, CDR1 is SGDLS and CDR2 is YYNGEE. The V segment lost 1 base and the J segment 5 bases; nucleotides outside the gene matches: 3. CDR3 length: 15 residues.

This clonotype was observed a few times. The chain links TRBV18 to TRBJ1-1, with D maybe TRBD1 (5 bases). The V and J ends lost 3 bases and 4 bases respectively, with 12 bases between them. From germline, CDR1 is KGHSH and CDR2 LQKENI. The CDR3 is 14 residues long. The CDR3 here is CASSPGPLGTEAFF. The CDR3 DNA reads TGTGCCAGCTCACCGGGACCCCTGGGCACTGAAGCTTTCTTT.

This clonotype was detected many times. The chain is built from TRBV6-1 and TRBJ1-6; 7 nucleotides agree with TRBD1. There are 15 residues in the CDR3. Germline-derived CDR1 and CDR2 are MNHNS and SASEGT. With 3 bases clipped from V and 4 bases from J, the junction kept 3 bases outside the gene matches. The CDR3 region is CASSEGQPYNSPLHF. In DNA form, the CDR3 reads TGTGCCAGCAGTGAGGGACAGCCTTATAATTCACCCCTCCACTTT.

This clonotype was seen a handful of times. V is TRBV3-1 and J is TRBJ2-7; no clear D. Trimming took 4 bases from V and 3 from J, leaving 19 bases between them. This CDR3 is 16 amino acids long. From germline, CDR1 is LGHDT and CDR2 YNNKEL (reference sequence). CDR3 sequence: CASSLQDPLGVYEQYF. For the CDR3, the DNA is TGTGCCAGCAGCCTCCAGGACCCCCTCGGAGTCTACGAGCAGTACTTC.

With regard to this clonotype: The junction and the germline gene differ at one end; a read error may be behind it. J is TRBJ1-1 and V is TRBV7-2; a possible D gene is TRBD1 (5 bases). Germline CDR1 is SGHTA and CDR2 is FQGNSA. This CDR3 is 16 amino acids long. The CDR3 region has the DNA TGTGCCGGCAGCCCCTTCGCCGGGGGGACGCACACTGAAGCTTTCTTT. Translation: CAGSPFAGGTHTEAFF.

This clonotype has at least ten counts. The chain carries TRBV7-9 and TRBJ2-3, with 7 bases aligning to TRBD1. The CDR3 spans 15 residues. The V segment lost 3 bases and the J segment 5 bases; nucleotides outside the gene matches: 8. Germline V gives CDR1 SEHNR, CDR2 FQNEAQ (reference sequence). The CDR3 nucleotides are TGTGCCAGCAGCTTTGGTGACAGGGAGTTAGATACGCAGTATTTT. Its protein product is CASSFGDRELDTQYF.

This clonotype was counted at least ten times. The chain uses TRBV10-3 and TRBJ2-3; D is perhaps TRBD1 (8 bases). This CDR3 comprises 15 residues. The germline V and J ends were trimmed by 4 bases and 4 bases, with 15 bases remaining between them. The germline V gene has CDR1 ENHRY and CDR2 SYGVKD. The CDR3 region has the DNA TGTGCCATCAGTGGGGGGGGACAGGAAGCAGATACGCAGTATTTT. Its translation: CAISGGGQEADTQYF.

The chain employs TRBV9 and TRBJ1-5; 9 bases agree with TRBD1. Trimming at V came to 0 bases and at J to 12 bases, leaving 4 bases not matched to a gene. Germline V gives CDR1 SGDLS, CDR2 YYNGEE. The CDR3 spans 13 residues. The CDR3 is CASSVATGGLQHF. CDR3 DNA sequence: TGTGCCAGCAGCGTAGCAACAGGGGGCCTCCAGCATTTT. The variable domain in full, completed from reference TRBV9 and TRBJ1-5, reads DSGVTQTPKHLITATGQRVTLRCSPRSGDLSVYWYQQSLDQGLQFLIQYYNGEERAKGNILERFSAQQFPDLHSELNLSSLELGDSALYFCASSVATGGLQHFGDGTRLSIL.

This clonotype was counted a single time. A read error is likely, as this CDR3 ends without the conserved phenylalanine or tryptophan. The chain uses TRBV5-4 and TRBJ2-5, with no clear D. Germline-derived CDR1 and CDR2 are SGHNT and YYREEE (reference sequence). The length of the CDR3 is 13 residues. The CDR3 DNA sequence: TGTGCCAGCAGTTTGGCATCATTGGAGACCCAGTACTCC. Its translation: CASSLASLETQYS.

This clonotype has at least ten counts. This chain links TRBV6-5 with TRBJ2-7; TRBD1 matches 11 bases. Germline CDR1 MNHEY, CDR2 SVGAGI. The CDR3 is 14 residues long. The junction had 4 bases not matched to a gene; V was cut back by 6 bases and J by 3 bases. The CDR3 DNA reads TGTGCCAGCAGCCTGGGACAGGGGGTCTACGAGCAGTACTTC. Its translation is CASSLGQGVYEQYF.

This clonotype was seen many times. V gene TRBV19 combines with J gene TRBJ2-1; possible D gene TRBD2, 5 bases. Germline lookup yields CDR1 LNHDA and CDR2 SQIVND (reference sequence). Trimming removed 3 bases from V and 5 bases from J, with 20 bases in between. The CDR3 covers 17 residues. The CDR3 loop is CASSITTGSINHNEQFF. CDR3 in DNA: TGTGCCAGTAGTATTACAACGGGGAGCATAAACCACAATGAGCAGTTCTTC.

This clonotype came up many times. The chain joins TRBV6-2 or TRBV6-3 to TRBJ1-2, with D possibly being TRBD1 (6 bases). The CDR3 runs 14 residues. V dropped 2 bases and J dropped 3 bases, with 10 bases sitting between them. CDR1 is MNHEY, CDR2 SVGEGT, per germline. CDR3 nucleotide sequence: TGTGCCAGCAGTTACCGAAGACAGGACTATGGCTACACCTTC. Translated, it gives CASSYRRQDYGYTF.